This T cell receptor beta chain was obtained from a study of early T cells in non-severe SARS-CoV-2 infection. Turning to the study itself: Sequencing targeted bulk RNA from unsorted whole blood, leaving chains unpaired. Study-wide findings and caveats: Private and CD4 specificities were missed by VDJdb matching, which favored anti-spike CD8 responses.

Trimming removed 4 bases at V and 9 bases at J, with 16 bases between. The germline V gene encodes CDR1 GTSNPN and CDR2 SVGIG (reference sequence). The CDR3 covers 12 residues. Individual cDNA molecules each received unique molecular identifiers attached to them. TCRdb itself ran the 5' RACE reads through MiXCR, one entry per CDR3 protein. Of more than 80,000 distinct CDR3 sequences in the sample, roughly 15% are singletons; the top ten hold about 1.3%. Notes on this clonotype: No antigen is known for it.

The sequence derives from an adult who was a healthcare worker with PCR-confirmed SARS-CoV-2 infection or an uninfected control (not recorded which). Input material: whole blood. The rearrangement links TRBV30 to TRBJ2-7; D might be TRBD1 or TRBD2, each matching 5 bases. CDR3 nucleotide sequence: TGTGCCTGGACGACAGTACCGGGGCGGCAGTACTTC. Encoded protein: CAWTTVPGRQYF.